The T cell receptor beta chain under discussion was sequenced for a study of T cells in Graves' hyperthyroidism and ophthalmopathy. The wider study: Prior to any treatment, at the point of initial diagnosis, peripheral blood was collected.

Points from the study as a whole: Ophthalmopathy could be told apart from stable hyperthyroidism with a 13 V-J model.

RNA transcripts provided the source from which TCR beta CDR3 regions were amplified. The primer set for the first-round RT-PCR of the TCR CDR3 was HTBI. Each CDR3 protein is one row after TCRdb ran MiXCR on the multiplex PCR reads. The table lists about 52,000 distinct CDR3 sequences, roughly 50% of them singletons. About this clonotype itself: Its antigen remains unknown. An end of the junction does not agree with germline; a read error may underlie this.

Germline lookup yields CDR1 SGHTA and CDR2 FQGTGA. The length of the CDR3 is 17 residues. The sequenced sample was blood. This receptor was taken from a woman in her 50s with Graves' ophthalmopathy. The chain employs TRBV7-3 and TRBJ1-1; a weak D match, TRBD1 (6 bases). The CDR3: CASSSQPGLAGGPEACF. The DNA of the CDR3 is TGTGCCAGCAGCTCACAACCGGGACTAGCGGGGGGGCCTGAAGCTTGCTTT.